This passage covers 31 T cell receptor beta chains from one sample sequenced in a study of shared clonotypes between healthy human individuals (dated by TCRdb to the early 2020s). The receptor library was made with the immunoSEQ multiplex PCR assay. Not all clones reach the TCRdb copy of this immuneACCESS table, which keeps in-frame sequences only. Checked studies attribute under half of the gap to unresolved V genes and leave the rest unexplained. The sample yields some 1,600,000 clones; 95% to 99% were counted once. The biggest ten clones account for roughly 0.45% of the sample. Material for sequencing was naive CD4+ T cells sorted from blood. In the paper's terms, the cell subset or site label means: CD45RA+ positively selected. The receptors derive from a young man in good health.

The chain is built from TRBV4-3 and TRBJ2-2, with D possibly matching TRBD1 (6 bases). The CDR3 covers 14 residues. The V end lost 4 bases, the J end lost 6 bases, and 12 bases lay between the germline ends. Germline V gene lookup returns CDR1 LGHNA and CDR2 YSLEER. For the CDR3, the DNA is TGCGCCAGCAGCCGAGACAGGATCGCCGGGGAGCTGTTTTTT. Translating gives CASSRDRIAGELFF.

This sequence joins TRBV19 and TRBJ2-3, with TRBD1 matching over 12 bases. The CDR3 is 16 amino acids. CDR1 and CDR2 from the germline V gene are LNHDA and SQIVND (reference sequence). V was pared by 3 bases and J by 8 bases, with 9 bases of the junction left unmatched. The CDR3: CASSIRDRGPQGTQYF. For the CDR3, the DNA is TGTGCCAGTAGTATCCGGGACAGGGGGCCCCAAGGTACGCAGTATTTT.

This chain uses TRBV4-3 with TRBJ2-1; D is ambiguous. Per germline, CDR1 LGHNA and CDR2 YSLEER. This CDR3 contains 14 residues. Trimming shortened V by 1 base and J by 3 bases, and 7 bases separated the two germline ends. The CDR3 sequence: CASSQVVGYNEQFF. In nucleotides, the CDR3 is TGCGCCAGCAGCCAAGTGGTGGGCTACAATGAGCAGTTCTTC.

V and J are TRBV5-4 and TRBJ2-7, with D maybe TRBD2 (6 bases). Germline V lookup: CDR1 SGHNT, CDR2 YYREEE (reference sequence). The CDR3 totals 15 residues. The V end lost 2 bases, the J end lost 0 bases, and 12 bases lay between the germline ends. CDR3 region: CASSFDGGYSYEQYF. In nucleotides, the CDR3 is TGTGCCAGCAGCTTCGATGGGGGGTACTCCTACGAGCAGTACTTC.

CDR3 sequence reads: CASSYPVGELFF. The CDR3 bases are TGTGCCAGCAGCTATCCGGTCGGGGAGCTGTTTTTT. The chain is built from TRBV5-4 and TRBJ2-2; no reliable D call. The germline V and J ends were trimmed by 3 bases and 7 bases, with 7 bases remaining between them. The CDR3 sequence is 12 residues long. CDR1 and CDR2 from the germline V gene are SGHNT and YYREEE (reference sequence).

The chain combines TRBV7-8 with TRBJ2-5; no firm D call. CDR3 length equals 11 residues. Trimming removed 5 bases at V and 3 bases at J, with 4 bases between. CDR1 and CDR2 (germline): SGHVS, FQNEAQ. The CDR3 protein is CASSPKETQYF. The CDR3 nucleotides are TGTGCCAGCAGCCCTAAAGAGACCCAGTACTTC.

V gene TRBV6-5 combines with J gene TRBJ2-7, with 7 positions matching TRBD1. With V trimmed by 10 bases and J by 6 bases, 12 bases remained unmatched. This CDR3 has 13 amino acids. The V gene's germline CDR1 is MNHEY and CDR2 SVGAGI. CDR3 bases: TGTGCCACCCGACGAGGTAACAGGGGCGAGCAGTACTTC. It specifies CATRRGNRGEQYF.

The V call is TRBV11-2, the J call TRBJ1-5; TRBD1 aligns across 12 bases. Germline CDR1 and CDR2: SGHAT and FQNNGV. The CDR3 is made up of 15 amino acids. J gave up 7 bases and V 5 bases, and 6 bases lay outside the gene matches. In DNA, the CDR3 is TGTGCCAGCAGCGCCGGGACAGGGGGCGCACAGCCCCAGCATTTT. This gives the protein CASSAGTGGAQPQHF. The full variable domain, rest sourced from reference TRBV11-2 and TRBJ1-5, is EAGVAQSPRYKIIEKRQSVAFWCNPISGHATLYWYQQILGQGPKLLIQFQNNGVVDDSQLPKDRFSAERLKGVDSTLKIQPAKLEDSAVYLCASSAGTGGAQPQHFGDGTRLSIL.

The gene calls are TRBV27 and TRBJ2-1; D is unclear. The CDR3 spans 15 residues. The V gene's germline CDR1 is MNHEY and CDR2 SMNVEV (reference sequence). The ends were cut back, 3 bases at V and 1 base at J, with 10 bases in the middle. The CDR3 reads CASSFAVRSYNEQFF. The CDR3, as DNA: TGTGCCAGCAGTTTTGCGGTAAGGTCCTACAATGAGCAGTTCTTC.

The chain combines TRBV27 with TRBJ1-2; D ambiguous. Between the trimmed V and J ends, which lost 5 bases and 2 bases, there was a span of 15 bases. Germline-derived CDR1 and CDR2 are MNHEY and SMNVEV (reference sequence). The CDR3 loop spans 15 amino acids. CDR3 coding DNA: TGTGCCAGCAGTCCCCGTTGGGGAGTGAACTATGGCTACACCTTC. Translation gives CASSPRWGVNYGYTF.

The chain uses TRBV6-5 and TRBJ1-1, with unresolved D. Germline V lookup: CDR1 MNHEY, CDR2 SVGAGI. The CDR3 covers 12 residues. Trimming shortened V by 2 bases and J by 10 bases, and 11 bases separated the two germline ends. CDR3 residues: CASSYLGEVAFF. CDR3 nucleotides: TGTGCCAGCAGTTACCTGGGCGAGGTAGCTTTCTTT.

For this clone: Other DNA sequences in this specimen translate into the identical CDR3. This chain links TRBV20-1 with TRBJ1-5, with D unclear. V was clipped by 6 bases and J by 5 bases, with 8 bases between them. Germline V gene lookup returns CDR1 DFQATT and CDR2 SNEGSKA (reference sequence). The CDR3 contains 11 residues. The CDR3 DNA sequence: TGCAGTGCAAGCGGGGATCAGCCCCAGCATTTT. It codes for CSASGDQPQHF.

The CDR3: CASSMGQGLSTDTQYF. The CDR3 DNA follows: TGTGCCAGTAGTATGGGACAGGGGCTCAGCACAGATACGCAGTATTTT. The V gene is TRBV19, the J gene TRBJ2-3; 10 bases are a match to TRBD1. The CDR3 contains 16 residues. Germline trimming cut 3 bases from V and 0 bases from J; bases unmatched to any gene: 3. Germline CDR1 is LNHDA and CDR2 is SQIVND (reference sequence).

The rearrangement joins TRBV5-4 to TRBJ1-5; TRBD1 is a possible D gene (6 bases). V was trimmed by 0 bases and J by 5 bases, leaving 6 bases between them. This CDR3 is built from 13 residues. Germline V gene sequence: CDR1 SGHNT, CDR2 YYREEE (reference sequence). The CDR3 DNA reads TGTGCCAGCAGCTTGGGACAGGATCAGCCCCAGCATTTT. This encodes CASSLGQDQPQHF.

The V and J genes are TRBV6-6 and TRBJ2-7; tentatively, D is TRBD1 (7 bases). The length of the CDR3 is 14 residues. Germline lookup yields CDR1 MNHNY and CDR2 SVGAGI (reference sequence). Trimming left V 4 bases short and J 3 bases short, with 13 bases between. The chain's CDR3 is CASSSQQGGYEQYF. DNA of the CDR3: TGTGCCAGCAGTTCCCAGCAGGGGGGCTACGAGCAGTACTTC.

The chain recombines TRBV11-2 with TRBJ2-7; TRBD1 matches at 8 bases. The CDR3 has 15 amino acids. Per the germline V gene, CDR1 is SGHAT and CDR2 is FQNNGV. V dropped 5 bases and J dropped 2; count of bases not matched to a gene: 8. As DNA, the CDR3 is TGTGCCAGCAGCCCAAGGACAGGGCTAACCTACGAGCAGTACTTC. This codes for CASSPRTGLTYEQYF.

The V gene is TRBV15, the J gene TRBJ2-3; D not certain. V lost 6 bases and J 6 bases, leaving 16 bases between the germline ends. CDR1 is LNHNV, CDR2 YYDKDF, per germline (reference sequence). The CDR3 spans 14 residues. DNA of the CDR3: TGTGCCACCAGGCCCGGATCTTTTTCGGATACGCAGTATTTT. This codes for CATRPGSFSDTQYF.

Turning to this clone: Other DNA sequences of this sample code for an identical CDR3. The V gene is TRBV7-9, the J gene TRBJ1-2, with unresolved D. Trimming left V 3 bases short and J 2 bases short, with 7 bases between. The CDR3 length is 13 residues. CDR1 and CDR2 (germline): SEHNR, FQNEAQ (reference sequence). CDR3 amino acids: CASSFDRNYGYTF. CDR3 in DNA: TGTGCCAGCAGCTTTGACCGAAACTATGGCTACACCTTC.

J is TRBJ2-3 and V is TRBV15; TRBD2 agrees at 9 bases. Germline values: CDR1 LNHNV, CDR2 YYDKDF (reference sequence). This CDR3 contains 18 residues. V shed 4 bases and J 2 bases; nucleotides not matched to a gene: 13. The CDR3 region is CATSTRGASGNPTDTQYF. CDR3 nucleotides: TGTGCCACCAGCACTCGAGGGGCTAGCGGGAACCCCACAGATACGCAGTATTTT.

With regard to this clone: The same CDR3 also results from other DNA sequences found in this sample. CDR3 coding DNA: TGTGCCAGCAGTTTATTGCGCAACGAGCAGTACTTC. As protein: CASSLLRNEQYF. This chain connects TRBV28 to TRBJ2-7, with D unresolved. V shed 1 base and J shed 5 bases, with 6 bases lying between them. The CDR3 is 12 residues long. CDR1 is MDHEN, CDR2 SYDVKM, per germline.

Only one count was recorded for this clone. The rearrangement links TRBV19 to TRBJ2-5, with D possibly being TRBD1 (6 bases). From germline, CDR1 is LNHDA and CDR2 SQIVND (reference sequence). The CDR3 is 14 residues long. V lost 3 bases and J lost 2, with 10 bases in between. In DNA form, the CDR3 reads TGTGCCAGTAGTATCCCGGACAGACAAGAGACCCAGTACTTC. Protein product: CASSIPDRQETQYF.

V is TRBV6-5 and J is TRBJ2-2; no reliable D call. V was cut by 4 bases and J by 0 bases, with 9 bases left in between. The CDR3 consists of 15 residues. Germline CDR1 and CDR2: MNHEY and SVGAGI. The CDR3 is CASSFRATNTGELFF. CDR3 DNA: TGTGCCAGCAGTTTTCGGGCAACGAACACCGGGGAGCTGTTTTTT.

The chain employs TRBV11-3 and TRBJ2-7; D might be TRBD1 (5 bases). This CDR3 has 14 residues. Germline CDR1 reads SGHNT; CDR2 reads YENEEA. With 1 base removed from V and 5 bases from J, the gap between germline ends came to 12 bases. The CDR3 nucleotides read TGTGCCAGCAGCTTAGCGGGCAGGGTCGACGAGCAGTACTTC. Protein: CASSLAGRVDEQYF.

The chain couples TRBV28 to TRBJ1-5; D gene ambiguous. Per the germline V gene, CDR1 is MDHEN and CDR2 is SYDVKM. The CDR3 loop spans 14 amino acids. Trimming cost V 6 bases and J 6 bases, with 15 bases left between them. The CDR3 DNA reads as TGTGCCAGCAGCCCGTGGGCGCCCGGTCAGCCCCAGCATTTT. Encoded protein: CASSPWAPGQPQHF.

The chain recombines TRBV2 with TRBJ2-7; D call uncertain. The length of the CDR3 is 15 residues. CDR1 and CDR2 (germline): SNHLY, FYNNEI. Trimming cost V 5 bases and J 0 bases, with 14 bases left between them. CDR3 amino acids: CASSTRKSGSYEQYF. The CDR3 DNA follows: TGTGCCAGCAGTACAAGAAAGTCGGGCTCCTACGAGCAGTACTTC.

CDR3 region: CASSVSGSRTDTQYF. The CDR3 DNA is TGTGCCAGCAGTGTTAGCGGTTCACGCACAGATACGCAGTATTTT. This sequence joins TRBV28 and TRBJ2-3, with TRBD2 as a possible D gene (6 bases). The CDR3 covers 15 residues. Per the germline V gene, CDR1 is MDHEN and CDR2 is SYDVKM. V was pared by 5 bases and J by 1 base, with 13 bases between. Complete variable domain (other parts from reference TRBV28 and TRBJ2-3): DVKVTQSSRYLVKRTGEKVFLECVQDMDHENMFWYRQDPGLGLRLIYFSYDVKMKEKGDIPEGYSVSREKKERFSLILESASTNQTSMYLCASSVSGSRTDTQYFGPGTRLTVL.

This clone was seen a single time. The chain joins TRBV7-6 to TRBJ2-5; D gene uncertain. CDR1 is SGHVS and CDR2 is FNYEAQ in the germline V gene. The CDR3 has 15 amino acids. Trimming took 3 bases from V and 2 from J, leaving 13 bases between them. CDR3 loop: CASSFTSLGQETQYF. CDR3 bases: TGTGCCAGCAGCTTTACCTCCCTAGGGCAAGAGACCCAGTACTTC.

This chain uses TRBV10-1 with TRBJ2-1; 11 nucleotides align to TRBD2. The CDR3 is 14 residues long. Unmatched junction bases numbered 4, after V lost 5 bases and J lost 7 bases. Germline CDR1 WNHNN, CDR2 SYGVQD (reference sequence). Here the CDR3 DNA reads TGCGCCAGCAGTCTGGGACTAGCGGAAAATGAGCAGTTCTTC. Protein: CASSLGLAENEQFF.

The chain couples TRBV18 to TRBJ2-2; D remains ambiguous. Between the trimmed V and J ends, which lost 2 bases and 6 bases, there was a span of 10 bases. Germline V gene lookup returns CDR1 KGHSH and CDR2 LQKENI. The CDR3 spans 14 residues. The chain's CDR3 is CASSPGLSSGELFF. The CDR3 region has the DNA TGTGCCAGCTCACCAGGGTTGAGCTCCGGGGAGCTGTTTTTT.

The CDR3: CASSLSPRDRIGSGANVLTF. The CDR3 region has the DNA TGTGCCAGCAGCTTGAGTCCCCGGGACAGAATTGGGTCGGGGGCCAACGTCCTGACTTTC. V usage is TRBV5-4 and J usage is TRBJ2-6; TRBD1 matches at 7 bases. V dropped 1 base and J dropped 4; count of bases not matched to a gene: 17. CDR1 and CDR2 (germline): SGHNT, YYREEE (reference sequence). The CDR3 consists of 20 residues.

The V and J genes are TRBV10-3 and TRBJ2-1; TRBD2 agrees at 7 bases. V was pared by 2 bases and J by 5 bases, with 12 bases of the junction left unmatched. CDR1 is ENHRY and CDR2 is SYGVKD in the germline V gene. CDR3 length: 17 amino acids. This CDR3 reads CAISEPLSSGKDNEQFF. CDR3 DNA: TGTGCCATCAGTGAGCCCCTGAGCAGCGGGAAGGACAATGAGCAGTTCTTC.